Each of the 9 T cell receptor beta chains below was sequenced from the same sample in a study of spatial heterogeneity in lung cancer. As for time point: sample taken at primary tumor resection. Extraction of whole RNA from tumor, nontumor lung or frozen PBMC preceded unsorted sequencing. TCRdb analysed the 5' RACE reads with MiXCR anew, one entry per CDR3 protein. The repertoire includes around 11,000 distinct CDR3 sequences, approximately 25% of them detected once, and 30% to 40% sits in the top ten. Here the sequenced sample was PBMCs, taken at surgery. The receptor source for this set is a female donor with early-stage non-small cell lung cancer.

The chain carries TRBV7-9 and TRBJ2-1; 9 bases align to TRBD2. The junction had 7 bases not matched to a gene; V was cut back by 5 bases and J by 2 bases. Looked up from germline, CDR1 is SEHNR and CDR2 is FQNEAQ (reference sequence). This CDR3 comprises 16 residues. CDR3 nucleotide sequence: TGTGCCAGCAGCGCCCTTAGCGGGAGTCCCTACAATGAGCAGTTCTTC. It is translated as CASSALSGSPYNEQFF.

This clonotype is medium-sized. The rearrangement uses TRBV10-2 and TRBJ1-1; D unclear. This CDR3 has 11 residues. Germline CDR1 and CDR2: WSHSY and SAAADI. Deletions cut 11 bases from V and 5 bases from J, with 12 bases between. CDR3 residues: CASLSGTEAFF. CDR3 DNA: TGCGCCTCTCTCTCGGGAACTGAAGCTTTCTTT.

This clonotype showed up just once. The chain links TRBV7-3 to TRBJ2-3; D is possibly TRBD2 (6 bases). CDR3 length: 15 residues. Germline assignment: CDR1 SGHTA and CDR2 FQGTGA. With 1 base removed from V and 2 bases from J, the gap between germline ends came to 10 bases. The CDR3 spells CASSLMGLNTDTQYF. The CDR3 DNA follows: TGTGCCAGCAGCTTAATGGGACTGAACACAGATACGCAGTATTTT.

The genes are TRBV28 and TRBJ1-1; D ambiguous. The germline V gene has CDR1 MDHEN and CDR2 SYDVKM. V dropped 3 bases and J dropped 8 bases, with 10 bases sitting between them. The CDR3 totals 12 residues. DNA for the CDR3: TGTGCCAGCAGTTTTCGCCCCAAAGAAGCTTTCTTT. Protein: CASSFRPKEAFF.

This clonotype was recorded a few times. The genes are TRBV28 and TRBJ1-1; no definite D call. Germline values: CDR1 MDHEN, CDR2 SYDVKM. The CDR3 consists of 14 residues. Trimming stripped 5 bases from V and 3 bases from J, with 13 bases between. In nucleotides, the CDR3 is TGTGCCAGCAGTCCCAGCCAAGGCGACACTGAAGCTTTCTTT. Its protein product is CASSPSQGDTEAFF.

This clonotype was detected a few times. The V and J genes are TRBV9 and TRBJ1-4; D may be TRBD1 (5 bases). V shed 3 bases and J shed 5 bases, with 20 bases lying between them. CDR1 SGDLS and CDR2 YYNGEE come from the germline V gene. The CDR3 spans 17 residues. CDR3 protein: CASSGPWVPGKNEKLFF. The CDR3 nucleotides read TGTGCCAGCAGCGGCCCCTGGGTTCCAGGGAAAAATGAAAAACTGTTTTTT.

The chain is built from TRBV29-1 and TRBJ2-7; D gene ambiguous. Deletions cut 5 bases from V and 6 bases from J, with 17 bases between. Per germline, CDR1 SQVTM and CDR2 ANQGSEA. This CDR3 is 13 amino acids long. Here the CDR3 reads CSVQLCLGFEQYF. For the CDR3, the DNA is TGCAGCGTTCAGCTTTGTCTGGGATTCGAGCAGTACTTC.

This clonotype is deemed medium-sized. V and J are TRBV6-2 or TRBV6-3 and TRBJ2-2; D may be TRBD2 (5 bases). CDR1 is MNHEY, CDR2 SVGEGT, per germline. V lost 8 bases and J 0 bases, leaving 10 bases between the germline ends. CDR3 size: 14 residues. CDR3 in amino acids: CASAERSNTGELFF. The CDR3 nucleotides read TGTGCCAGCGCCGAGCGGTCGAACACCGGGGAGCTGTTTTTT.

As for this clonotype: The junction shows a germline mismatch at one end, possibly a read error. The J gene is TRBJ2-1, the V gene TRBV14, with D possibly TRBD2 on 6 matching bases. The CDR3 runs 12 residues. CDR1 and CDR2 (germline): SGHDN, FVKESK. CDR3 nucleotides: TGTGCCAGCAGCCAAGAGGGGACTTCGAGTGTCTTC. Translation: CASSQEGTSSVF.